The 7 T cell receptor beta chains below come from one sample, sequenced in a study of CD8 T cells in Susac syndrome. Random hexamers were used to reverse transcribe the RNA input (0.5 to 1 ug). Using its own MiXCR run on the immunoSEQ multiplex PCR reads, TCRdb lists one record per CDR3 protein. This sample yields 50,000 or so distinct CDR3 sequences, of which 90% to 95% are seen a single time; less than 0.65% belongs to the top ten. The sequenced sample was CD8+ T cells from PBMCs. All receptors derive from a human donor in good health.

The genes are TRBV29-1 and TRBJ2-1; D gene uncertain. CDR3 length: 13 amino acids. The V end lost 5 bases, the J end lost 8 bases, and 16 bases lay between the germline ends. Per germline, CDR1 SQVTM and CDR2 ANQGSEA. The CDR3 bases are TGCAGCGTTCAACCCCTGACTGGGGATGAGCAGTTCTTC. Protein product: CSVQPLTGDEQFF.

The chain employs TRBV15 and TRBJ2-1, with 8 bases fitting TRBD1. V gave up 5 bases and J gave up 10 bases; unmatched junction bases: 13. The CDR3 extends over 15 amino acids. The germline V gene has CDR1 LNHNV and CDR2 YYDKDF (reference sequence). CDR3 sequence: CATSLSGGIAEEQFF. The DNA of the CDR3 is TGTGCCACCAGCTTATCAGGGGGCATCGCAGAGGAGCAGTTCTTC.

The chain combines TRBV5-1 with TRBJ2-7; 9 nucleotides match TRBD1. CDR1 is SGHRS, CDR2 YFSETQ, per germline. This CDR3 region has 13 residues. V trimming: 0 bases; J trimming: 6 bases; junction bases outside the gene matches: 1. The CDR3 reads CASSLDRGLEQYF. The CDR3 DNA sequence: TGCGCCAGCAGCTTGGACAGGGGGCTCGAGCAGTACTTC.

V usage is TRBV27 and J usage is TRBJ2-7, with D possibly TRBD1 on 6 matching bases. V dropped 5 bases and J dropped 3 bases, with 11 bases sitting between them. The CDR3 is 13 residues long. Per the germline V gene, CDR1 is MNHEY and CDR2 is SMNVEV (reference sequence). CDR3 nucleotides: TGTGCCAGCAGTCTCACAGGGTACTACGAGCAGTACTTC. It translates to CASSLTGYYEQYF.

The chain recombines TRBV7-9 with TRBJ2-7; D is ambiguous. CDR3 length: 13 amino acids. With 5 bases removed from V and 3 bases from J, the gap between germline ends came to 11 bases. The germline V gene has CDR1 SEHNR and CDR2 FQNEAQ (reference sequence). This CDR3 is CASSPRQVYEQYF. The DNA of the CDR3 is TGTGCCAGCAGCCCTCGCCAGGTCTACGAGCAGTACTTC.

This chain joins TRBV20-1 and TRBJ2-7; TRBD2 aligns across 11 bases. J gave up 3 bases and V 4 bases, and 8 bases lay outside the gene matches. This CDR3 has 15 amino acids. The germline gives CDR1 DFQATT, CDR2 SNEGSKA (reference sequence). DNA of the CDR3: TGCAGTGCTACTTGGACTAGCGGGTTCTTCTACGAGCAGTACTTC. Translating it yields CSATWTSGFFYEQYF.

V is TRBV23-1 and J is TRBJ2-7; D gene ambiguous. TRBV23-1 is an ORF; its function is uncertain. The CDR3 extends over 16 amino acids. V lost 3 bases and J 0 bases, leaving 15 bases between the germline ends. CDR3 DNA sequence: TGCGCCAGCAGTCATCCCTTAGGCAACCCCTCCTACGAGCAGTACTTC. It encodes CASSHPLGNPSYEQYF.